This T cell receptor (beta chain) appears in the sequencing data of a study of blood T cells in healthy people across ages (dated by TCRdb to between 2014 and 2017). For context, the study as a whole: In model experiments, roughly one uniquely barcoded TCR beta cDNA molecule per two T cells was captured by template switching. Donors were grouped into four age groups: young (average approximately 16 years), middle-aged (39), aged (roughly 67) and long-lived (roughly 80). The study measured age-related changes in TCR beta repertoire diversity using deep sequencing normalized with unique cDNA molecular identifiers. The study analyzed two additional independent replicas of 1 million unique cDNA reads from the same blood draw for two donors, one aged 18 to 30 and one aged 80 or older. Donors of different ages were randomly distributed across sequencing lanes to avoid experimental bias. What the study reported, not specific to this receptor: Observed TCR beta diversity per million T cells fell roughly linearly with age, and a significant reduction was already apparent by age roughly 40. Observed TCR beta diversity correlated strongly with the percentage of naive T cells measured by flow cytometry. Compared with the aged group, the long-lived group had more naive CD4+ T cells, fewer expanded clones and increased TCR diversity, a pattern suggesting age selection. The CMV infection status of donors was not known, potentially confounding age-related changes in expanded clonotypes. Total diversity estimates from one million sequenced T cells were considered lower bounds and underestimates. Bulk unsorted PBMC profiling prevented conclusive comparison of naive and antigen-experienced compartments.

V drops 6 bases and J drops 2 bases, leaving 7 bases in between. CDR1 and CDR2, looked up from the germline V gene, are MDHEN and SYDVKM. The CDR3 sequence holds 12 residues, the cysteine and phenylalanine included. Just CDR3 DNA is preserved here, 36 bases in frame from base 1. Notes on this clonotype: The specificity of this receptor is unknown. No base quality values were provided; no much bigger clone lies one nucleotide off.

The roughly 39 donors, aged roughly 6 to 90 years, were systemically healthy Caucasian individuals from Russia. Ten milliliters of peripheral blood were drawn from each donor into EDTA-treated Vacutainer tubes. Ficoll-Paque density-gradient centrifugation was used to isolate PBMCs, with at least 6.5 million per sample. Total RNA was extracted from PBMCs with Trizol reagent, with at least 5 micrograms obtained per sample. The percentages of naive CD45RAhigh/CD27high T cells were determined by flow cytometry on a PBMC aliquot from every donor. Library preparation used 5' RACE. The listed sequencing device is Illumina HiSeq 2500. A second 7 to 11 cycle PCR used a sample-barcoded 5' primer and a J-beta primer mix. Each TCR beta cDNA molecule received a unique molecular identifier from a template-switch 5' adaptor carrying 12 random nucleotides. At least 2.5 million CDR3-containing paired-end reads were obtained from each sample. First-strand cDNA synthesis was performed from all RNA using the Mint cDNA synthesis kit, with priming by a TRBC-specific oligonucleotide. Following uracil-DNA glycosylase treatment, all cDNA underwent a first 18-cycle PCR with the universal primers M1SS and BC2_uni_R. The source study handled its data this way. Normalization of each sample was performed by random selection of 1 million high-quality reads, each carrying a distinct molecular identifier. Instead of being binned into consensus sequences, reads that shared molecular identifiers were thrown out. CDR3 identification, clonotype clustering and error correction used MiTCR with a Q25 quality threshold and the strictest error-elimination algorithm. Lower-bound total TCR beta diversity was estimated with a nonparametric unseen species model using Euler transformation. TCRdb handled the public reads itself, with Q25 trimming in fastp and clone calling in MiXCR, and kept productive beta chains. Under each unique CDR3 protein, matching rows form one entry showing the most common genes and DNA. These V and J calls are TCRdb output, not the study's own analysis. The sample table contains over a million distinct CDR3 sequences; only one count was recorded for around 45% of them. 15% to 20% of the sample is taken by the ten largest.

What was sequenced was blood. Recombination connected TRBV28 to TRBJ1-2; confidence is insufficient to name the D gene. The receptor was isolated from a woman aged 55-69 years in good health. The CDR3 region has the sequence CASRILNYGYTF. The DNA sequence is given as TGTGCCAGCAGGATCCTCAACTATGGCTACACCTTC.